The rows below give T cell receptor beta chains drawn from one sample of a study of response to subunit inactivated influenza vaccine. TCRdb reprocessed the RT-PCR reads with MiXCR, giving one entry per CDR3 protein. This table has 500,000 to 550,000 distinct CDR3 sequences, around 21% appearing once. These sequences were also reported in another study, on T cells expressing NK-cell markers.

Material: CD4+ T cells sorted from PBMCs, obtained 12 days after vaccination. The receptors stem from a middle-aged man who received an inactivated influenza vaccine. Each CDR3 is given with its conserved first and last residue. The D gene is left open where the match is weak. A row's size may be missing; if present it is once, few, many or a size class.

d_call,cdr3_length,v_call,clone_size,j_call,cdr3_nt,cdr3_aa
-,22,TRBV4-3,-,TRBJ2-2,TGCGCCAGCAGCCTCGGTCTTCAATACGGGACGGACCAGACTTCGAACACCGGGGAGCTGTTTTTT,CASSLGLQYGTDQTSNTGELFF
-,12,TRBV20-1,-,TRBJ2-2,TGCAGTGCTAGTAGAGACACCGGGGAGCTGTTTTTT,CSASRDTGELFF
TRBD1,15,TRBV12-3/TRBV12-4,few,TRBJ2-1,TGTGCCAGCAGTAGACAGGGGGCGATTTTGAATGAGCAGTTCTTC,CASSRQGAILNEQFF
-,15,TRBV5-1,few,TRBJ1-3,TGCGCCAGCAGCCCTTTACCGGTAGCTGGAAACACCATATATTTT,CASSPLPVAGNTIYF
-,14,TRBV7-2,few,TRBJ1-4,TGTGCCAGCAGCAAACAGGTCGGCGGTGAAAAACTGTTTTTT,CASSKQVGGEKLFF
TRBD1,16,TRBV4-1,few,TRBJ2-7,TGCGCCAGCAGCCAAGAGGGGACAGCCTCCGGCTACGAGCAGTACTTC,CASSQEGTASGYEQYF
-,14,TRBV30,-,TRBJ1-5,TGTGCCTGGAGTCTCAGCAGTGGCAATCAGCCCCAGCATTTT,CAWSLSSGNQPQHF
TRBD1,15,TRBV7-2,-,TRBJ1-5,TGTGCCAGCAGCGAACGGACAGGGAGCAATCAGCCCCAGCATTTT,CASSERTGSNQPQHF
TRBD1,15,TRBV24-1,-,TRBJ1-5,TGTGCCACCGCAGGACGGGACAGGGTTGCTCAGCCCCAGCATTTT,CATAGRDRVAQPQHF
-,12,TRBV20-1,few,TRBJ1-2,TGCAGTGCTCCACCTCCTAACTATGGCTACACCTTC,CSAPPPNYGYTF
-,14,TRBV29-1,many,TRBJ2-2,TGCAGCGTTCAACACAGGGTCGAGGCCGGGGAGCTGTTTTTT,CSVQHRVEAGELFF
-,14,TRBV20-1,-,TRBJ1-4,TGCAGTGCCAAGTACCGGGGGTCTAATGAAAAACTGTTTTTT,CSAKYRGSNEKLFF
-,15,TRBV7-2,many,TRBJ1-3,TGTGCCAGCAGCTTAGCCGTTACCACAGGAAACACCATATATTTT,CASSLAVTTGNTIYF
TRBD2,20,TRBV5-1,-,TRBJ2-3,TGCGCCAGCAGCTTTCATGGCTTACTAGCGGGGGGCCCCCGCACAGATACGCAGTATTTT,CASSFHGLLAGGPRTDTQYF
TRBD2,15,TRBV5-1,many,TRBJ2-1,TGCGCCAGCAGCTTGGGGGCTAGCGGGAGCAATGAGCAGTTCTTC,CASSLGASGSNEQFF
-,14,TRBV5-1,few,TRBJ2-7,TGCGCCAGCCAGGCCGGCGGGGTTCCCTACGAGCAGTACTTC,CASQAGGVPYEQYF
TRBD2,18,TRBV20-1,-,TRBJ2-1,TGCAGTGCGAATCCGGGACTAGCGGGTACAAGCTCCTACAATGAGCAGTTCTTC,CSANPGLAGTSSYNEQFF
-,16,TRBV5-1,-,TRBJ2-1,TGCGCCAGCAGCTTTGCCGGTAACACAGGGTACAATGAGCAGTTCTTC,CASSFAGNTGYNEQFF
TRBD1,14,TRBV12-3/TRBV12-4,many,TRBJ1-5,TGTGCCAGCAGGACACGGGACAGGTATCAGCCCCAGCATTTT,CASRTRDRYQPQHF
-,16,TRBV6-2/TRBV6-3,many,TRBJ1-1,TGTGCCAGCAGCCGCAGATCGGGGTTAATGAACACTGAAGCTTTCTTT,CASSRRSGLMNTEAFF
-,14,TRBV19,-,TRBJ1-1,TGTGCCAGTAGTATCCGGCAGACTAACACTGAAGCTTTCTTT,CASSIRQTNTEAFF
TRBD2,15,TRBV18,-,TRBJ2-1,TGTGCCAGCTCATCACTAGCGATCTCTTACAATGAGCAGTTCTTC,CASSSLAISYNEQFF
TRBD2,15,TRBV20-1,few,TRBJ2-7,TGCAGTGCTAGAGGCGGGAGGGCGAATGAATACGAGCAGTACTTC,CSARGGRANEYEQYF
TRBD1,14,TRBV4-1,few,TRBJ2-7,TGCGCCAGCAGCCCCAGGACAGGGGAGTACGAGCAGTACTTC,CASSPRTGEYEQYF
TRBD1,15,TRBV12-3/TRBV12-4,-,TRBJ1-5,TGTGCCAGCAGTTTCGACAGGGGCGAGAATCAGCCCCAGCATTTT,CASSFDRGENQPQHF
-,16,TRBV14,few,TRBJ2-3,TGTGCCAGCAGCCCAAGTAGACGGAAGAGCACAGATACGCAGTATTTT,CASSPSRRKSTDTQYF
TRBD2,14,TRBV5-1,few,TRBJ2-2,TGCGCCAGCAGCAGGACTAGCGAAGCCGGGGAGCTGTTTTTT,CASSRTSEAGELFF
TRBD1,14,TRBV7-2,-,TRBJ2-7,TGTGCCAGCAGCGGGACAGGCGCCTTTTACGAGCAGTACTTC,CASSGTGAFYEQYF
-,14,TRBV9,few,TRBJ1-5,TGTGCCAGCAGCGGGGGACTGCGCAATCAGCCCCAGCATTTT,CASSGGLRNQPQHF
-,14,TRBV5-1,few,TRBJ2-7,TGCGCCAGCAGCCCAATTCCAGGCAGCTACGAGCAGTACTTC,CASSPIPGSYEQYF
-,12,TRBV6-1,few,TRBJ1-1,TGTGCCAGCAGTCTATTCGGGAACGAAGCTTTCTTT,CASSLFGNEAFF
-,14,TRBV6-2/TRBV6-3,-,TRBJ2-3,TGTGCCAGCAGACGACTGCCCTTCACAGATACGCAGTATTTT,CASRRLPFTDTQYF
-,13,TRBV12-3/TRBV12-4,many,TRBJ2-7,TGTGCCAGCAGTGTGGGGGGCTCCTACGAGCAGTACTTC,CASSVGGSYEQYF
-,14,TRBV7-9,-,TRBJ2-5,TGTGCCAGCAGCATGAGACTAGACCAAGAGACCCAGTACTTC,CASSMRLDQETQYF
-,15,TRBV5-6,few,TRBJ2-7,TGTGCCAGCAGCTTGGTCCAGGGGGGAGATTACGAGCAGTACTTC,CASSLVQGGDYEQYF
-,16,TRBV5-1,few,TRBJ2-7,TGCGCCAGCAGCCGGGGGGTGAGAGACAGGGCGGAGGAGCAGTACTTC,CASSRGVRDRAEEQYF
TRBD1,15,TRBV5-1,few,TRBJ1-4,TGCGCCAGCAGCGCGCCGGGACAGGGAGGCGAAAAACTGTTTTTT,CASSAPGQGGEKLFF
-,14,TRBV29-1,few,TRBJ1-1,TGCAGCGTTGAAGATGGGGGGGGTCGCACTGAAGCTTTCTTT,CSVEDGGGRTEAFF
TRBD1,16,TRBV2,-,TRBJ2-3,TGTGCCAGCAGTGGAACAGGGGGGCTACCCACAGATACGCAGTATTTT,CASSGTGGLPTDTQYF
-,14,TRBV5-1,few,TRBJ1-5,TGCGCCAGCAGCCTGGACCCTGGAGATCAGCCCCAGCATTTT,CASSLDPGDQPQHF
TRBD1,16,TRBV27,-,TRBJ1-3,TGTGCCAGCAGGAAGGGACAGGGGCATACGGGAAACACCATATATTTT,CASRKGQGHTGNTIYF
TRBD1,15,TRBV6-2/TRBV6-3,-,TRBJ1-5,TGTGCCAGCAGTCCAACCTCAGGGGGAGGCCAGCCCCAGCATTTT,CASSPTSGGGQPQHF
-,13,TRBV12-3/TRBV12-4,-,TRBJ1-5,TGTGCCAGCAGCCACGCCGGGAATCAGCCCCAGCATTTT,CASSHAGNQPQHF
-,14,TRBV7-3,few,TRBJ2-3,TGTGCCAGCAGCCCCTCTGGGGAAATAGATACGCAGTATTTT,CASSPSGEIDTQYF
-,13,TRBV7-9,-,TRBJ2-3,TGTGCCACGGGGGTTTCGGGCACAGATACGCAGTATTTT,CATGVSGTDTQYF
TRBD2,15,TRBV7-2,few,TRBJ2-1,TGTGCCAGCAGCGAGCTAGCGGGAGGATTGGCTGAGCAGTTCTTC,CASSELAGGLAEQFF
TRBD1,15,TRBV5-1,-,TRBJ2-1,TGCGCCAGCAGCTTGGCCCCAGGGGGCGAGGATGAGCAGTTCTTC,CASSLAPGGEDEQFF
TRBD1,15,TRBV20-1,few,TRBJ1-2,TGCAGTGCTGGACTGACCGGGACAGGGAAGTATGGCTACACCTTC,CSAGLTGTGKYGYTF
TRBD2,13,TRBV20-1,-,TRBJ2-2,TGCAGTACAAAGGGACTAGCGCCCGGGGAGCTGTTTTTT,CSTKGLAPGELFF
TRBD1,11,TRBV7-9,-,TRBJ2-1,TGTGCCAGCAGTTACCGGGACAGCGAGTTCTTC,CASSYRDSEFF
-,15,TRBV6-2/TRBV6-3,-,TRBJ2-5,TGTGCCAGCAGTTACACCCGGCACAGGGAAGAGACCCAGTACTTC,CASSYTRHREETQYF
-,14,TRBV18,few,TRBJ2-1,TGTGCCAGCTCACCACCGTCGTTGCCGGATGAGCAGTTCTTC,CASSPPSLPDEQFF
-,12,TRBV6-2/TRBV6-3,-,TRBJ2-7,TGTGCCAGCAGTTACCCGCCCTACGAGCAGTACTTC,CASSYPPYEQYF
TRBD1,11,TRBV29-1,few,TRBJ2-2,TGCAGCGTTCAGGGGGCCGGGGAGCTGTTTTTT,CSVQGAGELFF
TRBD2,18,TRBV5-1,few,TRBJ2-1,TGCGCCAGCTCGAAGGCGACTAGCGGGAGAAGGAGGGACAATGAGCAGTTCTTC,CASSKATSGRRRDNEQFF
-,12,TRBV20-1,-,TRBJ2-5,TGCAGTGCACCGGACTACCAAGAGACCCAGTACTTC,CSAPDYQETQYF
-,12,TRBV12-3/TRBV12-4,many,TRBJ1-2,TGTGCCAGCAGTTTGTCAAACTATGGCTACACCTTC,CASSLSNYGYTF
-,14,TRBV12-3/TRBV12-4,many,TRBJ2-1,TGTGCCAGCAGTTTACCAGGGAATTTCAATGAGCAGTTCTTC,CASSLPGNFNEQFF
TRBD2,14,TRBV29-1,few,TRBJ2-5,TGCAGCGTCGGGGGGAGCTCCCGGTCTGGGACCCAGTACTTC,CSVGGSSRSGTQYF
-,14,TRBV12-3/TRBV12-4,-,TRBJ1-4,TGTGCCAGCAGTTTTTCAGGGGAGGGGGAAAAACTGTTTTTT,CASSFSGEGEKLFF